This TCR beta chain originates from a study of cytomegalovirus exposure and HLA in healthy donors. Concerning this clone itself: No antigen is known for it.

The study's findings and limits: In a later analysis, at a false discovery rate of 0.05, under 20,000 TCR beta sequences were associated with HLA alleles.

In the PCR, 60 Vbeta and 13 Jbeta primers were used. This table comes from immunoSEQ multiplex PCR, and its TCRdb copy is limited to in-frame clones, with some not included. The sample includes approximately 250,000 clones, approximately 81% of them seen just once. The CDR3 has 15 amino acids. The V segment lost 5 bases and the J segment 1 base; nucleotides outside the gene matches: 6. The germline gives CDR1 MNHEY, CDR2 SVGAGI. This sequence joins TRBV6-5 and TRBJ1-2, with 8 bases aligning to TRBD1. This receptor was obtained from a girl aged 2-9 years in good health and CMV-seronegative. The sequenced sample was PBMCs. In DNA, the CDR3 is TGTGCCAGCAGTCGACAGGGGTGGAATAACTATGGCTACACCTTC. Translating gives CASSRQGWNNYGYTF.